These 17 T cell receptor beta chains came from one sample sequenced in a study of tumor-infiltrating lymphocytes in primary liver carcinoma. For blood RNA, unsorted whole blood served as the source, and germline DNA was extracted too. A constant-region primer served to make TCR beta cDNA from approximately 490 ng total RNA. Employing slightly modified ARM-PCR, three nested multiplex PCR rounds were run, and these gave rise to the TCR beta libraries. TRBV1-TRBV30 forward primers paired with a C-beta reverse primer were used in the first two PCR rounds, which ran approximately 10 cycles each. One entry per CDR3 protein results from TCRdb running MiXCR on the multiplex PCR reads. The data hold 200,000 or so distinct CDR3 sequences, with roughly two thirds observed a single time. Sequenced: peripheral blood. Every receptor here comes from a woman aged 55-70 years with primary liver carcinoma and hepatitis B virus infection.

In the case of this clonotype: A clone one base away is much larger, so this may be a read error. This chain links TRBV5-5 with TRBJ2-4; D perhaps matches TRBD1 (6 bases). The CDR3 is 15 residues long. Trimming pared 7 bases from V and 1 base from J, leaving 15 bases between. CDR1 is SGHKS, CDR2 YYEKEE, per germline (reference sequence). CDR3 DNA sequence: TGTGCCAGCTGCTCCGGACAGCTTGCCAAAAACATTCAGTACTTC. Its protein product is CASCSGQLAKNIQYF.

Worth noting for this clonotype: Given a much more abundant clone one base away, this may be a read error. This rearrangement joins TRBV4-1 to TRBJ2-3, with 8 bases fitting TRBD2. This CDR3 spans 16 amino acids. Germline V lookup: CDR1 MGHRA, CDR2 YSYEKL. V dropped 4 bases and J dropped 2; count of bases not matched to a gene: 8. Here the CDR3 reads CASSRSSGTYTDTQYF. The CDR3 DNA sequence: TGCGCCAGCAGCCGGAGTAGCGGGACCTACACAGATACGCAGTATTTT.

The V call is TRBV29-1, the J call TRBJ2-1, with D tentatively TRBD2 (6 bases). This CDR3 contains 16 residues. V gave up 8 bases and J gave up 4 bases, with 24 bases separating them. CDR1 is SQVTM and CDR2 is ANQGSEA in the germline V gene. The CDR3 here is CSIPRGLTGAYNEQFF. DNA of the CDR3: TGCAGCATCCCTAGGGGCCTAACGGGAGCTTACAATGAGCAGTTCTTC.

This clonotype was detected a few times. The junction departs from germline at one end; a sequencing error may be responsible. The V and J genes are TRBV6-5 and TRBJ1-1; D perhaps matches TRBD1 (5 bases). The CDR3 extends over 16 amino acids. Germline V gives CDR1 MNHEY, CDR2 SVGAGI. This chain's CDR3 is CASSPGGRGMNTETFF. The CDR3 nucleotides read TGTGCCAGCAGTCCCGGCGGGAGGGGCATGAACACTGAAACTTTCTTT.

Comments on this clonotype: The CDR3 ends on some other residue instead of the conserved phenylalanine or tryptophan, so this is likely a read error. The V and J genes are TRBV11-2 and TRBJ2-7; a weak D match, TRBD1 (5 bases). Germline V gene sequence: CDR1 SGHAT, CDR2 FQNNGV. The CDR3 extends over 13 amino acids. The CDR3 bases are TGTGCCAGCAGCCGCACAGGAACCTACGGGCAGTACCTC. Its translation: CASSRTGTYGQYL.

In its sample, this clonotype was seen many times. The genes are TRBV6-5 and TRBJ2-1; TRBD1 or TRBD2 may be the D gene (6 bases each). The CDR3 covers 14 residues. The V gene's germline CDR1 is MNHEY and CDR2 SVGAGI. The V and J ends lost 4 bases and 4 bases respectively, with 11 bases between them. For the CDR3, the DNA is TGTGCCAGCAGTTTAGGAGGGGGATACAATGAGCAGTTCTTC. Translated, it gives CASSLGGGYNEQFF.

The chain recombines TRBV6-1 with TRBJ2-5; D call uncertain. The V and J ends lost 2 bases and 2 bases respectively, with 12 bases between them. Germline CDR1 MNHNS, CDR2 SASEGT. The CDR3 covers 15 residues. The CDR3 loop is CASSEMAGEQETQYF. CDR3 nucleotides: TGTGCCAGCAGTGAAATGGCCGGAGAGCAAGAGACCCAGTACTTC.

This clonotype was seen a handful of times. The chain couples TRBV10-3 to TRBJ2-1; the match to TRBD2 covers 8 bases. The CDR3 runs to 17 residues. Germline loops: CDR1 ENHRY, CDR2 SYGVKD. Trimming removed 7 bases from V and 6 bases from J; junction bases left unmatched: 17. DNA of the CDR3: TGTGCCATCAACGAGGGCCGAGAGCCGGGAGGGGGCAATGAGCAGTTCTTC. Its protein is CAINEGREPGGGNEQFF.

To note about this clonotype: It may be a read error: a sequence one base away is much more abundant. The chain has TRBV12-3 or TRBV12-4 and TRBJ1-5, with D perhaps matching TRBD1 (6 bases). Trimming removed 5 bases at V and 0 bases at J, with 14 bases between. The CDR3 spans 16 residues. CDR3 nucleotide sequence: TGTGCCAGCAGTCCCGGGACATTCTATAGCAATCAGCCCCAGCATTTT. This encodes CASSPGTFYSNQPQHF.

This clonotype was counted a single time. Possible read error: a much larger clone is one base away. The chain employs TRBV5-4 and TRBJ2-5; unclear D gene. Trimming left V 5 bases short and J 1 base short, with 12 bases between. This CDR3 comprises 14 residues. CDR1 and CDR2 from the germline V gene are SGHNT and YYREEE (reference sequence). The chain's CDR3 is CASSADDSQETQYF. In DNA form, the CDR3 reads TGTGCCAGCAGTGCCGACGACTCCCAAGAGACCCAGTACTTC.

Notes on this clonotype: One end of the junction is discordant with germline, which a read error may explain. The chain has TRBV11-2 and TRBJ2-1, with 9 positions matching TRBD2. There are 19 residues in the CDR3. Germline CDR1 and CDR2: SGHAT and FQNNGV. The CDR3 region is CASSPRHISGLAAYDEQSF. In nucleotides, the CDR3 is TGTGCCAGCAGCCCGCGCCACATTTCGGGACTAGCAGCCTACGATGAGCAGTCCTTC.

A word on this clonotype: The junction shows a germline mismatch at one end, possibly a read error. In DNA form, the CDR3 reads TGTGCCGGCAGTTCCCTGACTCCTACAGGGAGCTCCTACAATGAGCAGTTCTTC. Residues: CAGSSLTPTGSSYNEQFF. The chain joins TRBV11-2 to TRBJ2-1, with TRBD1 as a possible D gene (6 bases). The germline V gene has CDR1 SGHAT and CDR2 FQNNGV. The CDR3 is 18 residues long.

This chain joins TRBV28 and TRBJ2-4; 7 bases fit TRBD2. Germline-derived CDR1 and CDR2 are MDHEN and SYDVKM. This CDR3 comprises 17 residues. With V trimmed by 3 bases and J by 3 bases, 11 bases remained unmatched. CDR3 bases: TGTGCCAGCAGTTTCCAGGGAGCGGGGCTAGTCAAAAACATTCAGTACTTC. Translated: CASSFQGAGLVKNIQYF.

This clonotype was observed a handful of times. The rearrangement links TRBV11-3 to TRBJ2-1; 12 bases fit TRBD2. Germline CDR1 reads SGHNT; CDR2 reads YENEEA. Unmatched junction bases numbered 10, after V lost 1 base and J lost 9 bases. The CDR3 length is 17 residues. CDR3 DNA: TGTGCCAGCAGCTTAGGACTAGCGGGAGTCGGTTCCGGTGAGCAGTTCTTC. Protein product: CASSLGLAGVGSGEQFF.

As regards this clonotype: The junction does not match germline at one end; this may be a read error. The genes are TRBV12-3 or TRBV12-4 and TRBJ2-5; tentative D call: TRBD1 (5 bases). CDR3 size: 14 residues. This CDR3 is CASSLGHGQVTQYF. The CDR3 DNA follows: TGTGCCAGCAGTTTAGGACACGGACAAGTGACCCAGTACTTC.

As to this clonotype: A junction boundary mismatches the germline segment, possibly from a read error. The chain links TRBV5-6 to TRBJ2-7; 7 bases map to TRBD2. The V gene's germline CDR1 is SGHDT and CDR2 YYEEEE. This CDR3 comprises 15 residues. The CDR3 reads CSSSLVAGVTYEQYF. The CDR3 DNA is TGTTCCAGCAGCTTGGTTGCGGGAGTTACCTACGAGCAGTACTTC.

Concerning this clonotype itself: Sequence at one end of the junction differs from germline and may be a read error. The chain links TRBV7-8 to TRBJ1-3, with a possible D match to TRBD1 (5 bases). CDR3 length: 14 residues. Germline values: CDR1 SGHVS, CDR2 FQNEAQ. In DNA form, the CDR3 reads TGTGCCAGCAGCTTCGACAGCTCTCGAAACACCATATATTTT. Amino acids: CASSFDSSRNTIYF.